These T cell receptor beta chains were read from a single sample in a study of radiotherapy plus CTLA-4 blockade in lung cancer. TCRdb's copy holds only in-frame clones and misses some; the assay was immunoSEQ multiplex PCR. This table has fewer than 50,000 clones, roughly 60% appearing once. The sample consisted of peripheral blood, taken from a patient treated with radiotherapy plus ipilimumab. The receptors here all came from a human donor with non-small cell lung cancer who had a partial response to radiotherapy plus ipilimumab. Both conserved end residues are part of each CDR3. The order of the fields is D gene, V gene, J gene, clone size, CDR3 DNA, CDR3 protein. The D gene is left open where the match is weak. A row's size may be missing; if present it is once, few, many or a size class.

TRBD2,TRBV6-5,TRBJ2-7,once,TGTGCCAGCAGTTACGGGAGCGGGAGCTCCTACGAGCAGTACTTC,CASSYGSGSSYEQYF
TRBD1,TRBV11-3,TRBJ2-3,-,TGTGCCAGCTCCAGGGGGATTTCCACAGATACGCAGTATTTT,CASSRGISTDTQYF
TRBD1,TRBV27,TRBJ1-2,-,TGTGCCAGCAGTTCTGGGACAGGGACCTATGGCTACACCTTC,CASSSGTGTYGYTF
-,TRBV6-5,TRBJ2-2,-,TGTGCCAGCAGCCAGGGGCCCGGGGAGCTGTTTTTT,CASSQGPGELFF
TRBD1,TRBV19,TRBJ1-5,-,TGTGCCAGTAGTATAGATCAGGAAGGGGGCAAGGTTTCCCAGCCCCAGCATTTT,CASSIDQEGGKVSQPQHF
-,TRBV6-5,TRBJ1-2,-,TGTGCCAGCAGTTACTGGGGGGACTCTACCTATGGCTACACCTTC,CASSYWGDSTYGYTF
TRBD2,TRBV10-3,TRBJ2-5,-,TGTGCCATCATAGGTAGCGGGGCCTTTCGGACCCAGTACTTC,CAIIGSGAFRTQYF
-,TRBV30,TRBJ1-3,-,TGTGCGTTGGGGCGCGTGGTTGGAAACACCATATATTTT,CALGRVVGNTIYF
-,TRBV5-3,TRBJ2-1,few,TGTGCCAGAAGCTTGGTAATGGCGACAGTTGAACCGTTTGAGCAGTTCTTC,CARSLVMATVEPFEQFF
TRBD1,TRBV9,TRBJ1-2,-,TGTGCCAGCAGCTCAGGGGGGTCCCGCTATGGCTACACCTTC,CASSSGGSRYGYTF
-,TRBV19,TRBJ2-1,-,TGTGCCACCAGGGAGGCGCCCTACAATGAGCAGTTCTTC,CATREAPYNEQFF
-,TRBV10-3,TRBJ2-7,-,TGTGCCATCAGTGATAGCTACGACGAGCAGTACTTC,CAISDSYDEQYF
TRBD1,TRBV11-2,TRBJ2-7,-,TGTGCCAGCAGCTTTACAGGGGGCTGGTACGAGCAGTACTTC,CASSFTGGWYEQYF
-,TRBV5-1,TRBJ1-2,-,TGCGCCAGCAGCTTGGATACAAGAAGTGGCTACACCTTC,CASSLDTRSGYTF
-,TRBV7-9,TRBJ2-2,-,TGTGCCAGCAGCTTACGCGGTCTCCGAAACACCGGGGAGCTGTTTTTT,CASSLRGLRNTGELFF
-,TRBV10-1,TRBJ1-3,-,TGCGCCAGAACCCGGGACACCTCTGGAAACACCATATATTTT,CARTRDTSGNTIYF
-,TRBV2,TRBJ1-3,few,TGTGCCAGCAGTCGGACAGTATCCTCAGGAAACACCATATATTTT,CASSRTVSSGNTIYF
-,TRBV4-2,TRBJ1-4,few,TGTGCCAGCAGCCAGACAGCTCTTAATGAAAAACTGTTTTTT,CASSQTALNEKLFF
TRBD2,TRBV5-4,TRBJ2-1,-,TGTGCCATCGGACTAGCGGGAAGTCATGAGCAGTTCTTC,CAIGLAGSHEQFF
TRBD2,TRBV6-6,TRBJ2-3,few,TGTGCCAGCAGTTACAGGAATAGCGGGGGGACAGATACGCAGTATTTT,CASSYRNSGGTDTQYF
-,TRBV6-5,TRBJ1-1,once,TGTGCCAGCAGATTTACCAGGGGTGCTGAAGCTTTCTTT,CASRFTRGAEAFF
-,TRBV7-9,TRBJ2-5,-,TGTGCCAGCAGCCCCGGGACTCCGGGTGGGGAGACCCAGTACTTC,CASSPGTPGGETQYF
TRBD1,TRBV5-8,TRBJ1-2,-,TGTGCCACACCAGGACAGGGAACCCTTGGCTACACCTTC,CATPGQGTLGYTF
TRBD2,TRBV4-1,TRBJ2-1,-,TGCGCCAGCAGCCAAGGTGGGACTAGCGGGAGGGCCAATGAGCAGTTCTTC,CASSQGGTSGRANEQFF
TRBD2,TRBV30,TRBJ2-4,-,TGTGCCTGGAGTGGGGACGGCGGGAGGGTGGCCAACATTCAGTACTTC,CAWSGDGGRVANIQYF
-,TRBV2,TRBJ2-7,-,TGTGCCAGCAGTGAAGACAGTTCCTACGAGCAGTACTTC,CASSEDSSYEQYF
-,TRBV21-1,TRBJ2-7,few,TGTGCCAGCAGCGACCGGGACAGGGGTTCCCCCTCCTACGAGCAGTACTTC,CASSDRDRGSPSYEQYF
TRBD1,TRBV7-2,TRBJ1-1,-,TGTGCCAGCAGCCGGGACAGGTTGAACACTGAAGCTTTCTTT,CASSRDRLNTEAFF
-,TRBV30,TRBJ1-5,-,TGTGCCTGGGGTACAGGGAGCAATCAGCCCCAGCATTTT,CAWGTGSNQPQHF
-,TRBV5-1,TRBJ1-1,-,TGCGCCAGCAGCTTGGAAGGAGAACATTATTCGCGAGCTTTCTTT,CASSLEGEHYSRAFF
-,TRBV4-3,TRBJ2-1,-,TGCGCCAGCAGCCAAGATACAGGGCGTGGGGAGCAGTTCTTC,CASSQDTGRGEQFF
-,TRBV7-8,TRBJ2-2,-,TGTGCCAGCAGCTTAGAAACAGGGAGTGTGTTTTTGGCCGGGGAGCTGTTTTTT,CASSLETGSVFLAGELFF
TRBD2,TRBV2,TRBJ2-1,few,TGTGCCAGCAGAGTATCGACTAGCGGGAGGGGTATGAACAATGAGCAGTTCTTC,CASRVSTSGRGMNNEQFF
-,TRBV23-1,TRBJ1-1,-,TGCGCCAGCAGTCAAAAAAGTGGTGGTCAGGGGATAATCGCTGAAGCTTTCTTT,CASSQKSGGQGIIAEAFF
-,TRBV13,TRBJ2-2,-,TGTGCCAGCAGCTTAGACCTAAACGGGGAGCTGTTTTTT,CASSLDLNGELFF
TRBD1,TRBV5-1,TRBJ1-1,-,TGCGCCAGCAGCGGGGGGACAGGGGGGAACACTGAAGCTTTCTTT,CASSGGTGGNTEAFF
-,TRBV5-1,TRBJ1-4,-,TGCGCCAGCAGCTGGAATACAGGGACAACTAATGAAAAACTGTTTTTT,CASSWNTGTTNEKLFF
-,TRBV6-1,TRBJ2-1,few,TGTGCCAGCAGTTATCAGGGAAACTACAATGAGCAGTTCTTC,CASSYQGNYNEQFF
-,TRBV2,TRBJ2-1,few,TGTGCCAGCAGTGTGCAGGAACGCAATGAGCAGTTCTTC,CASSVQERNEQFF
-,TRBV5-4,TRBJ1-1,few,TGTGCCAGCAGCTTTAGGGCAGGGAAGAACACTGAAGCTTTCTTT,CASSFRAGKNTEAFF
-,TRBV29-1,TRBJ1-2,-,TGCAGCGTTATTCGGGAGCATGGCTACACCTTC,CSVIREHGYTF
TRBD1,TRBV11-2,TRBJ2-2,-,TGTACCAGCAGCTTAGGGGTGACAGGGCACACCGGGGAGCTGTTTTTT,CTSSLGVTGHTGELFF